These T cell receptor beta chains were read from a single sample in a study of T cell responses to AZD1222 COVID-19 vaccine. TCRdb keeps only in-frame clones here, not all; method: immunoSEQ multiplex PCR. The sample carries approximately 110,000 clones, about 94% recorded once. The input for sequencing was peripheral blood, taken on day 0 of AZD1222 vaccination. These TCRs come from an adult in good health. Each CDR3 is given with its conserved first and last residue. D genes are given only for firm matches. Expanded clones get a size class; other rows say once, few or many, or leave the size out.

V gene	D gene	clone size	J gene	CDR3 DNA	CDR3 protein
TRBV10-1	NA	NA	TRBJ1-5	TGCGCCAGCAGCGTGCCCAGGGCGGCAGGGGTGGACTTCAATCAGCCCCAGCATTTT	CASSVPRAAGVDFNQPQHF
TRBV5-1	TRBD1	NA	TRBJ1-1	TGCGCCAGCAGCTTCGGACAGGGGAACACTGAAGCTTTCTTT	CASSFGQGNTEAFF
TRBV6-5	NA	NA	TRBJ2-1	TGTGCCAGTCGGCAGAGAGGCAATGAGCAGTTCTTC	CASRQRGNEQFF
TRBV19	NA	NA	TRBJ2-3	TGTGCCAGCTGGGGGCACACAGATACGCAGTATTTT	CASWGHTDTQYF
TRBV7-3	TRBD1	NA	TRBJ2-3	TGTGCCAGCAGCTTCCTAATGGCAGGGGGAAGATCGGATACGCAGTATTTT	CASSFLMAGGRSDTQYF
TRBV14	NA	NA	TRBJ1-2	TGTGCCAGCAGCCAAGGCCGGGGCCTCATTGGCTACACCTTC	CASSQGRGLIGYTF
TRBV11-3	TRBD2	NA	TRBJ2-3	TGTGCCAGCGGCGGGGGGGCTGCAGATACGCAGTATTTT	CASGGGAADTQYF
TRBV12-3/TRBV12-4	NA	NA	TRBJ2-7	TGTGCCAGCAGTTTGGGGATCTACGAGCAGTACTTC	CASSLGIYEQYF
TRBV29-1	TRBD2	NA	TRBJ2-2	TGCAGCGTCGAGGGCCTAGCGGGAGGGTACACCGGGGAGCTGTTTTTT	CSVEGLAGGYTGELFF
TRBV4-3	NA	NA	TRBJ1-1	TGCGCCAGCAGCCAAGATCGTGATGTGAGCACTGAAGCTTTCTTT	CASSQDRDVSTEAFF
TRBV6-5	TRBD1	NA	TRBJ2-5	TGTGCCAGCAGTTTTGGGACAGAAGAGACCCAGTACTTC	CASSFGTEETQYF
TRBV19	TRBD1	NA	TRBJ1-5	TGTGCCAGTAGAACCTGGACAGGGGGCAATAGCAATCAGCCCCAGCATTTT	CASRTWTGGNSNQPQHF
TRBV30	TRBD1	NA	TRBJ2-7	TGTGCCTGGAGCAGGGGGACAGGGGACTACGAGCAGTACTTC	CAWSRGTGDYEQYF
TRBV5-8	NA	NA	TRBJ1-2	TGTGCCAGCAGCTTGCTGAACAGGGTGCGAAGTGGCTACACCTTC	CASSLLNRVRSGYTF
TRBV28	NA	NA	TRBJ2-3	TGTGCCAGCAGTTTAAGGCTTCAGTTCACAGATACGCAGTATTTT	CASSLRLQFTDTQYF
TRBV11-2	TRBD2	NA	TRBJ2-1	TGTGCCAGCAGCCCATCGGGACTAGCGTTATACAATGAGCAGTTCTTC	CASSPSGLALYNEQFF
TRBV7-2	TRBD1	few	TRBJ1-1	TGTGCCAGCAGCTTAGCACAGGGGGCTATGAACACTGAAGCTTTCTTT	CASSLAQGAMNTEAFF
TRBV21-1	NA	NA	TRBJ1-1	TGTGCCAGCAGCAACTATCACTCTATTTACCATGTTTTCTTT	CASSNYHSIYHVFF
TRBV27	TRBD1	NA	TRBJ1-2	TGTGCCAGCAGGGGACAGCTGGCTGGGTATGGCTACACCTTC	CASRGQLAGYGYTF
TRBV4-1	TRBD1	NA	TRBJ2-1	TGCGCCAGCAGCCAGGGGGACAGGGGGGTTTACAATGAGCAGTTCTTC	CASSQGDRGVYNEQFF
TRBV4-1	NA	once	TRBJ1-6	TGCGCCAGCAGCCACAGTGTTGCGAGTTCACCCCTCCACTTT	CASSHSVASSPLHF
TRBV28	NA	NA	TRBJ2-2	TGTGCCAGCAGTCCCACCTTTGGGCCGAACACCGGGGAGCTGTTTTTT	CASSPTFGPNTGELFF
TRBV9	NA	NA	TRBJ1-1	TGTGCCAGCAGCGTAGCTGCAGTGAACACTGAAGCTTTCTTT	CASSVAAVNTEAFF
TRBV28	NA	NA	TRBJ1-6	TGTGCCAGCAGTCCACAGGGATCCCTCCACTTT	CASSPQGSLHF
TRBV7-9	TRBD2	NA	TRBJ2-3	TGTGCCAGCAGCCCCACGGGGGAGGGTTTATCAGATACGCAGTATTTT	CASSPTGEGLSDTQYF
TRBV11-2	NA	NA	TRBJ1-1	TGTGCCAGCAGCTTAGGTTTTAGGGTGAACACTGAAGCTTTCTTT	CASSLGFRVNTEAFF
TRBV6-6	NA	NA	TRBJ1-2	TGTGCCAGCATACTCTCGTGGAGGGCAGCTAACTATGGCTACACCTTC	CASILSWRAANYGYTF
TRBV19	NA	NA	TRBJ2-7	TGTGCCAGTAGTATTTCTGGGGCCACCTACGAGCAGTACTTC	CASSISGATYEQYF
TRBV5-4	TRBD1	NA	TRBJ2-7	TGTGCCAGCAGCTTGGCCGGGCAGGGGGCCAGAAAAGGGCAGTACTTC	CASSLAGQGARKGQYF